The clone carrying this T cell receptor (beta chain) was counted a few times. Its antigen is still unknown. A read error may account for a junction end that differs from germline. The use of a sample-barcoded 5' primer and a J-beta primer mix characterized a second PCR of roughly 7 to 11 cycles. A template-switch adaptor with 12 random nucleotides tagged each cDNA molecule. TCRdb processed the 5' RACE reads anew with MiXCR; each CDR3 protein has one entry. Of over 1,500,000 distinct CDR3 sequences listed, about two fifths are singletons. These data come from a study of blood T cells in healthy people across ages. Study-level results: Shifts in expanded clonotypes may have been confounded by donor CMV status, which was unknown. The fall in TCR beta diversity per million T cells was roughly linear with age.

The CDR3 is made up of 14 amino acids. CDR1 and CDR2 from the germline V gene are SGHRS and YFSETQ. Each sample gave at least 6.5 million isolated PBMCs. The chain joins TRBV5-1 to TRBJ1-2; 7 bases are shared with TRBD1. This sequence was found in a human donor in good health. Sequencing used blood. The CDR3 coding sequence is TGCGCCAGCAGCTCTACCAACAGGGGTGACGGCTGCACCTTC. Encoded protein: CASSSTNRGDGCTF.